What follows describes a single TCR beta chain. Its target is unknown. This sample was included in a study of T cells in tuberculosis. Overall study: T cells were selected with CD1B tetramers loaded with glucose monomycolate.

CDR3 length equals 14 residues. Trimming took 5 bases from V and 3 from J; bases not matched to a gene: 4. CDR1 is SGHTA and CDR2 is FQGNSA in the germline V gene. Findings of the study overall: The TCR-beta difference was not significant; alpha differences partly reflected length. GMM-specific TCRs were nearer to active tuberculosis alpha repertoires, suggesting expansion.

TCRdb's copy holds only in-frame clones and misses some; the assay was immunoSEQ multiplex PCR. Among over 30,000 clones listed, around 96% were seen once. Unsorted cryopreserved PBMC were sequenced, averaging around 100,000 T cells per clinical donor. The source material was PBMCs. The J gene is TRBJ2-5, the V gene TRBV7-2; 9 bases line up with TRBD2. The sequence derives from a donor aged 10-29 years with latent tuberculosis or without tuberculosis infection. As DNA, the CDR3 is TGTGCCAGCAGCCTAAGACTAGCGGAAGAGACCCAGTACTTC. It translates to CASSLRLAEETQYF.